This record looks at one TCR beta chain sequence and its context. The data were obtained in a study of shared clonotypes between healthy human individuals. Sequencing was performed with immunoSEQ multiplex PCR; in TCRdb, only in-frame clones are kept and a portion is missing. This table holds roughly 2.5 million clones, approximately 92% found once. CDR1 is WNHNN, CDR2 SYGVQD, per germline (reference sequence). CDR3 size: 11 residues. Deletions cut 8 bases from V and 3 bases from J, with 4 bases between. The sample comprised naive CD4+ T cells sorted from blood. This sample's subset: CD45RA+ positively selected. The receptor was isolated from a man younger than 35 in good health. The V and J genes are TRBV10-1 and TRBJ2-2; D call uncertain. The CDR3 sequence: CASGDTGELFF. The DNA for the CDR3 is TGCGCCAGCGGGGACACCGGGGAGCTGTTTTTT.